This T cell receptor beta chain was captured in a study of blood T cell repertoires in COVID-19. Study-wide background: The study drew acute and convalescent COVID-19 samples from the United States, Italy and Spain. PBMCs, B-cell-depleted T cells, or T cells were the source of the cDNA or gDNA that made up the material.

Original processing notes: Researchers report that nucleated cell counts were estimated from reference gene primer amplification. This table comes from immunoSEQ multiplex PCR, and its TCRdb copy is limited to in-frame clones, with some not included. D and trimming come from the DNA, and the V and J calls and clone size come from that table. This sample yields about 73,000 clones, of which about 86% are seen a single time; 28% belongs to the top ten. This CDR3 has 15 residues. V lost 4 bases and J lost 2; bases outside the gene matches: 8. Germline V CDR1 and CDR2: SEHNR, FQNEAQ (reference sequence).

The sample comprised peripheral blood. This chain joins TRBV7-9 and TRBJ2-7, with 7 nucleotides matching TRBD1. This TCR was sampled from a human donor in a cohort sampled during active COVID-19. The CDR3 region is CASSSTGTDPYEQYF. The DNA for the CDR3 is TGTGCCAGCAGCTCTACCGGGACAGACCCCTACGAGCAGTACTTC.